The 30 T cell receptor beta chains in this list originate from one sample, sequenced in a study of vaccination and CD4 T cells after COVID-19. At the Johns Hopkins FTIC core, DNA taken from cultured CD4+ T cells was sequenced by way of the Oncomine TCR Beta short-read assay. TCRdb recomputed calls from the PCR reads with MiXCR, one row per CDR3 protein. Among more than 12,000 distinct CDR3 sequences listed, under 60% were seen once. These receptors have no identified antigens. Described treatment: approximately 10-day PBMC culture with coronavirus spike peptide pools or control peptides (ViraFEST assay). Sequencing was carried out using CD4+ T cells from blood, cultured in vitro. Receptor source: a human donor who had recovered from COVID-19.

This clonotype was seen a few times. The chain links TRBV20-1 to TRBJ1-3, with unresolved D. Trimming cost V 7 bases and J 1 base, with 5 bases left between them. Germline CDR1 and CDR2: DFQATT and SNEGSKA (reference sequence). The CDR3 consists of 11 residues. Here the CDR3 reads CSVRSGNTIYF. The CDR3 DNA sequence: TGCAGTGTGAGGTCTGGAAACACCATATATTTT.

The chain couples TRBV23-1 to TRBJ2-1; D unresolved. TRBV23-1 is given ORF status, its function remaining uncertain. The CDR3 is 15 residues long. Trimming removed 4 bases at V and 1 base at J, with 11 bases between. In nucleotides, the CDR3 is TGCGCCAGCAGTCCACAGAGTCCTTCCTACAATGAGCAGTTCTTC. Protein product: CASSPQSPSYNEQFF.

The chain links TRBV6-1 to TRBJ2-5; 9 positions match TRBD1. The CDR3 totals 16 residues. Losses at the gene ends were 4 bases for V and 3 bases for J; bases not matched to a gene: 9. Germline V gene sequence: CDR1 MNHNS, CDR2 SASEGT. Written as DNA, the CDR3 is TGTGCCAGCAGTGGGGGACAGGGAGGGTTGAAAGAGACCCAGTACTTC. Protein: CASSGGQGGLKETQYF.

The CDR3 sequence: CASSQSQTYEQYF. As DNA, the CDR3 is TGTGCCAGCAGCCAATCGCAGACCTACGAGCAGTACTTC. J is TRBJ2-7 and V is TRBV14; D not resolved. The V end lost 2 bases, the J end lost 2 bases, and 7 bases lay between the germline ends. This CDR3 contains 13 residues. Per germline, CDR1 SGHDN and CDR2 FVKESK.

This clonotype was seen a few times. The gene calls are TRBV19 and TRBJ1-5; D gene ambiguous. Trimming shortened V by 8 bases and J by 0 bases, and 11 bases separated the two germline ends. Germline CDR1 is LNHDA and CDR2 is SQIVND (reference sequence). This CDR3 spans 14 amino acids. The CDR3 is CASAVGYSNQPQHF. CDR3 nucleotide sequence: TGTGCCAGTGCCGTAGGTTATAGCAATCAGCCCCAGCATTTT.

CDR3 loop: CASSHKSGYQETQYF. CDR3 nucleotides: TGTGCCAGCAGCCATAAATCAGGGTATCAAGAGACCCAGTACTTC. The chain joins TRBV3-1 to TRBJ2-5, with D perhaps TRBD1 (5 bases). Germline V CDR1 and CDR2: LGHDT, YNNKEL (reference sequence). CDR3 size: 15 residues. The V gene lost 3 bases and the J gene lost 2 bases, with 13 bases spanning the gap.

This clonotype has a handful of counts. This chain joins TRBV19 and TRBJ2-2; 7 bases are a match to TRBD2. The CDR3 has 15 amino acids. V dropped 6 bases and J dropped 0; count of bases not matched to a gene: 4. Germline V CDR1 and CDR2: LNHDA, SQIVND (reference sequence). The CDR3 coding sequence is TGTGCCAGTAGGCCGCTAGCGGCGAACACCGGGGAGCTGTTTTTT. This translates into CASRPLAANTGELFF.

The chain has TRBV12-3 or TRBV12-4 and TRBJ2-2; D is uncertain. The CDR3 extends over 13 amino acids. Deletions cut 7 bases from V and 5 bases from J, with 11 bases between. The CDR3 region is CASTLGDTGELFF. The CDR3 coding sequence is TGTGCCAGCACCCTAGGTGATACCGGGGAGCTGTTTTTT.

This sequence joins TRBV19 and TRBJ1-1; D remains ambiguous. From germline, CDR1 is LNHDA and CDR2 SQIVND (reference sequence). The CDR3 contains 12 residues. V was pared by 2 bases and J by 3 bases, with 4 bases between. In DNA, the CDR3 is TGTGCCAGTAGTATACCAGACACTGAAGCTTTCTTT. Translation gives CASSIPDTEAFF.

This clonotype turned up a few times. For the CDR3, the DNA is TGTGCCAGCAGGGTTGGCCTAGCGGGAGATAGCTTCTACAATGAGCAGTTCTTC. Protein product: CASRVGLAGDSFYNEQFF. This chain links TRBV6-2 or TRBV6-3 with TRBJ2-1; 10 bases are shared with TRBD2. The V and J ends lost 6 bases and 3 bases, in that order; junction bases with no gene match: 14. CDR3 length: 18 amino acids. Germline V gene data show CDR1 as MNHEY and CDR2 as SVGEGT.

V is TRBV5-1 and J is TRBJ2-5; D is possibly TRBD1 (6 bases). Trimming removed 4 bases at V and 9 bases at J, with 16 bases between. CDR3 size: 13 residues. Germline loops: CDR1 SGHRS, CDR2 YFSETQ. CDR3 amino acids: CASSLLRQEAQYF. The CDR3 DNA follows: TGCGCCAGCAGCCTCTTACGACAGGAGGCCCAGTACTTC.

The chain combines TRBV20-1 with TRBJ1-1; a possible D gene is TRBD1 (5 bases). Trimming removed 1 base from V and 3 bases from J, with 18 bases in between. This CDR3 comprises 16 residues. Germline CDR1 reads DFQATT; CDR2 reads SNEGSKA (reference sequence). The CDR3 nucleotides are TGCAGTGCTAGAGTCTCGGGGGGGACGGGGGACACTGAAGCTTTCTTT. Its protein product is CSARVSGGTGDTEAFF.

The rearrangement uses TRBV30 and TRBJ1-1, with D maybe TRBD1 (5 bases). This CDR3 region has 14 residues. Trimming took 3 bases from V and 3 from J, leaving 14 bases between them. From germline, CDR1 is GTSNPN and CDR2 SVGIG (reference sequence). In DNA, the CDR3 is TGTGCCTGGAGCGGGTTGGGGGGGTACACTGAAGCTTTCTTT. This translates into CAWSGLGGYTEAFF.

CDR3 nucleotides: TGTGCCAGCAGCCCGGGACAGGGGTACGAGCAGTACTTC. This codes for CASSPGQGYEQYF. The genes are TRBV11-2 and TRBJ2-7; 10 nucleotides match TRBD1. The germline V gene has CDR1 SGHAT and CDR2 FQNNGV. Trimming at V came to 5 bases and at J to 4 bases, leaving 2 bases not matched to a gene. The CDR3 has 13 residues.

The chain recombines TRBV12-3 or TRBV12-4 with TRBJ1-1; D perhaps matches TRBD1 (6 bases). The CDR3 extends over 16 amino acids. Deletions cut 4 bases from V and 1 base from J, with 16 bases between. CDR3 coding DNA: TGTGCCAGCAGTTCCAGGGGCCGCGAAGGGAACACTGAAGCTTTCTTT. Translating it yields CASSSRGREGNTEAFF.

The chain recombines TRBV7-9 with TRBJ1-4, with D perhaps TRBD1 (5 bases). Germline assignment: CDR1 SEHNR and CDR2 FQNEAQ (reference sequence). Trimming took 3 bases from V and 6 from J, leaving 11 bases between them. CDR3 size: 14 residues. The CDR3 region is CASSFSVGDEKLFF. The CDR3 DNA is TGTGCCAGCAGCTTTAGCGTAGGGGATGAAAAACTGTTTTTT.

This clonotype has just a few counts. This chain joins TRBV27 and TRBJ2-5; D is ambiguous. Germline-derived CDR1 and CDR2 are MNHEY and SMNVEV (reference sequence). The germline V and J ends were trimmed by 5 bases and 2 bases, with 6 bases remaining between them. The CDR3 length is 12 residues. The CDR3 DNA sequence: TGTGCCAGCAGTCCCGGGCAAGAGACCCAGTACTTC. Translating it yields CASSPGQETQYF.

The chain joins TRBV25-1 to TRBJ2-3; possible D gene TRBD2, 5 bases. This CDR3 contains 13 residues. Germline assignment: CDR1 MGHDK and CDR2 SYGVNS. The germline V and J ends were trimmed by 7 bases and 2 bases, with 10 bases remaining between them. The CDR3 is CASKEVVTDTQYF. The CDR3 DNA reads as TGTGCCAGCAAGGAGGTGGTCACAGATACGCAGTATTTT.

Of note for this clonotype: Compared with germline, one end of the junction differs, possibly owing to a read error. The rearrangement joins TRBV7-2 to TRBJ1-1; unclear D gene. CDR1 and CDR2 from the germline V gene are SGHTA and FQGNSA. This CDR3 has 11 residues. The CDR3 DNA reads TGTGCCAGCAGCTTAGGGACTACTGTGATCTTT. Translated: CASSLGTTVIF. Combining the CDR3 with reference TRBV7-2 and TRBJ1-1 gives the whole variable domain GAGVSQSPSNKVTEKGKDVELRCDPISGHTALYWYRQSLGQGLEFLIYFQGNSAPDKSGLPSDRFSAERTGGSVSTLTIQRTQQEDSAVYLCASSLGTTVIFGQGTRLTVV.

The J gene is TRBJ2-2, the V gene TRBV6-5; D is uncertain. The CDR3 is 14 residues long. Trimming removed 0 bases from V and 3 bases from J, with 5 bases in between. Looked up from germline, CDR1 is MNHEY and CDR2 is SVGAGI. CDR3 in amino acids: CASSYSADTGELFF. The CDR3 DNA is TGTGCCAGCAGTTACTCGGCTGACACCGGGGAGCTGTTTTTT.

This clonotype was seen a handful of times. V usage is TRBV3-1 and J usage is TRBJ1-2; weak D call: TRBD1 (5 bases). This CDR3 is built from 11 residues. Germline CDR1 and CDR2: LGHDT and YNNKEL (reference sequence). V was clipped by 8 bases and J by 8 bases, with 12 bases between them. The CDR3 is CASRGFEGYTF. DNA for the CDR3: TGTGCCAGCCGGGGGTTTGAAGGCTACACCTTC.

The chain links TRBV5-1 to TRBJ1-2, with 9 positions matching TRBD1. The V gene end was trimmed by 4 bases and the J gene end by 8 bases; junction bases not matched to a gene: 9. The germline gives CDR1 SGHRS, CDR2 YFSETQ. The CDR3 covers 14 residues. CDR3 protein: CASSVDRGSGGYTF. The CDR3 coding sequence is TGCGCCAGCAGCGTGGACAGGGGTTCGGGCGGCTACACCTTC.

The V and J genes are TRBV7-7 and TRBJ2-1, with TRBD2 matching over 11 bases. V trimming: 5 bases; J trimming: 3 bases; junction bases outside the gene matches: 9. Per germline, CDR1 SSHAT and CDR2 FNYEAQ (reference sequence). The CDR3 is 17 residues long. The CDR3 is CASSLLMTSGDYNEQFF. CDR3 DNA sequence: TGTGCCAGCAGCCTCCTAATGACTAGCGGGGACTACAATGAGCAGTTCTTC.

This clonotype has just a few counts. The chain joins TRBV20-1 to TRBJ1-5; 8 bases are shared with TRBD1. The CDR3 spans 15 residues. With V trimmed by 1 base and J by 5 bases, 7 bases remained unmatched. CDR1 and CDR2 (germline): DFQATT, SNEGSKA (reference sequence). The CDR3 spells CSARVGTGIYQPQHF. The CDR3 DNA is TGCAGTGCTAGAGTAGGGACAGGAATATATCAGCCCCAGCATTTT.

The chain carries TRBV7-9 and TRBJ2-5, with a possible D match to TRBD1 (5 bases). Trimming stripped 2 bases from V and 1 base from J, with 11 bases between. Germline V gene lookup returns CDR1 SEHNR and CDR2 FQNEAQ (reference sequence). The CDR3 runs 15 residues. CDR3 in amino acids: CASSLLGQRQETQYF. In nucleotides, the CDR3 is TGTGCCAGCAGCTTACTGGGGCAGCGCCAAGAGACCCAGTACTTC. Supplemented by reference TRBV7-9 and TRBJ2-5, the full variable domain reads DTGVSQNPRHKITKRGQNVTFRCDPISEHNRLYWYRQTLGQGPEFLTYFQNEAQLEKSRLLSDRFSAERPKGSFSTLEIQRTEQGDSAMYLCASSLLGQRQETQYFGPGTRLLVL.

The chain has TRBV7-2 and TRBJ2-3; no definite D call. V shed 0 bases and J shed 0 bases, with 1 base lying between them. The CDR3 runs to 13 residues. Germline V gene data show CDR1 as SGHTA and CDR2 as FQGNSA. The CDR3 DNA follows: TGTGCCAGCAGCTTAGCGAGCACAGATACGCAGTATTTT. It yields the protein CASSLASTDTQYF.

The chain employs TRBV10-3 and TRBJ2-6, with unresolved D. Looked up from germline, CDR1 is ENHRY and CDR2 is SYGVKD. CDR3 length: 17 amino acids. The germline V and J ends were trimmed by 5 bases and 1 base, with 15 bases remaining between them. The CDR3 loop reads CAISTPTESSGANVLTF. CDR3 bases: TGTGCCATCAGTACCCCCACGGAATCGTCTGGGGCCAACGTCCTGACTTTC.

The J gene is TRBJ1-1, the V gene TRBV9; D ambiguous. Germline CDR1 is SGDLS and CDR2 is YYNGEE. The CDR3 is 13 amino acids. Trimming took 3 bases from V and 2 from J, leaving 8 bases between them. DNA of the CDR3: TGTGCCAGCAGCGCAACCCTCAACACTGAAGCTTTCTTT. It specifies CASSATLNTEAFF.

The chain employs TRBV6-2 or TRBV6-3 and TRBJ2-1; 8 bases agree with TRBD2. Germline CDR1 is MNHEY and CDR2 is SVGEGT. The CDR3 covers 17 residues. Trimming cost V 0 bases and J 10 bases; bases outside gene matches: 14. CDR3 sequence reads: CASSYSSGTRPSPEQFF. DNA of the CDR3: TGTGCCAGCAGTTACTCGTCCGGGACTAGACCCTCCCCGGAGCAGTTCTTC.

The chain carries TRBV6-1 and TRBJ2-7, with a weak D call TRBD2 (6 bases). Germline CDR1 is MNHNS and CDR2 is SASEGT. This CDR3 has 15 amino acids. Trimming shortened V by 5 bases and J by 1 base, and 15 bases separated the two germline ends. CDR3 protein: CASSPGGADSYEQYF. CDR3 bases: TGTGCCAGCAGTCCCGGAGGGGCAGATTCCTACGAGCAGTACTTC.